A single sample gave rise to the 10 T cell receptor beta chains below, sequenced in a study of shared clonotypes between healthy human individuals. The data were produced by immunoSEQ multiplex PCR, yet TCRdb's version contains in-frame clones alone and is incomplete. The sample has about a million clones, more than 65% seen once; the top ten hold over 1.3%. The sequenced material came from memory CD4+ T cells sorted from blood. Specified subset: CD45RA-negative fraction. The receptor source for this set is a man between 18 and 35 years old in good health.

The rearrangement uses TRBV7-9 and TRBJ2-1; TRBD1 agrees at 11 bases. CDR1 and CDR2 (germline): SEHNR, FQNEAQ (reference sequence). CDR3 size: 18 residues. Losses at the gene ends were 3 bases for V and 4 bases for J; bases not matched to a gene: 11. The CDR3 nucleotides are TGTGCCAGCAGCTTGAGTATTCGGACAGGGGGCCCATACAATGAGCAGTTCTTC. Translated, it gives CASSLSIRTGGPYNEQFF.

V is TRBV6-5 and J is TRBJ1-5; D is possibly TRBD1 (6 bases). V was cut by 6 bases and J by 4 bases, with 13 bases left in between. Germline V gives CDR1 MNHEY, CDR2 SVGAGI. This CDR3 contains 14 residues. CDR3 sequence (DNA): TGTGCCAGCAGCCGGACAGTTGGGAATCAGCCCCAGCATTTT. It codes for CASSRTVGNQPQHF.

The rearrangement links TRBV28 to TRBJ2-1; TRBD2 matches at 10 bases. The CDR3 is 16 residues long. The germline CDR1 and CDR2 sequences are MDHEN and SYDVKM. V trimming: 6 bases; J trimming: 3 bases; junction bases outside the gene matches: 8. The CDR3 region is CASRSAGGQDYNEQFF. CDR3 nucleotide sequence: TGTGCCAGCAGGTCAGCGGGAGGGCAAGACTACAATGAGCAGTTCTTC.

The chain joins TRBV5-1 to TRBJ2-2, with 8 bases aligning to TRBD1. Germline V gene sequence: CDR1 SGHRS, CDR2 YFSETQ. The V and J ends lost 4 bases and 7 bases, in that order; junction bases with no gene match: 3. CDR3 length: 13 residues. The CDR3 loop reads CASSQGAGGELFF. The CDR3 DNA reads TGCGCCAGCAGCCAGGGGGCTGGCGGGGAGCTGTTTTTT.

CDR3 region: CASSPHDRRGEKLFF. The CDR3 DNA reads TGTGCCAGCAGTCCTCACGACAGGAGGGGTGAAAAACTGTTTTTT. The V gene is TRBV6-6, the J gene TRBJ1-4, with a possible D match to TRBD1 (6 bases). The germline V and J ends were trimmed by 5 bases and 7 bases, with 17 bases remaining between them. The CDR3 has 15 amino acids. The germline gives CDR1 MNHNY, CDR2 SVGAGI (reference sequence).

Details on this clone: In the same sample, other DNA sequences code for this CDR3. This chain links TRBV25-1 with TRBJ2-7, with 11 bases aligning to TRBD1. J was trimmed by 2 bases and V by 6 bases; bases with no gene match: 0. Germline assignment: CDR1 MGHDK and CDR2 SYGVNS. The CDR3 extends over 13 amino acids. CDR3 amino acids: CASRGQGAYEQYF. The CDR3 DNA reads TGTGCCAGCAGGGGACAGGGGGCCTACGAGCAGTACTTC.

In DNA form, the CDR3 reads TGTGCCAGCAGGGTCACAGGGGCAGCTTTCTTT. Translation gives CASRVTGAAFF. The rearrangement links TRBV6-6 to TRBJ1-1, with 7 bases fitting TRBD1. The CDR3 length is 11 residues. V lost 6 bases, J lost 10 bases, and 5 bases stayed unmatched. Germline V gives CDR1 MNHNY, CDR2 SVGAGI (reference sequence).

The genes are TRBV19 and TRBJ2-7, with D possibly TRBD2 on 6 matching bases. Per the germline V gene, CDR1 is LNHDA and CDR2 is SQIVND (reference sequence). The CDR3 loop spans 15 amino acids. Trimming took off 1 base at V and 3 bases at J, with 13 bases between the two ends. CDR3 in amino acids: CASSIAGTWNYEQYF. The CDR3, as DNA: TGTGCCAGTAGTATAGCCGGGACTTGGAACTACGAGCAGTACTTC.

This clone was counted a few times. The chain is built from TRBV25-1 and TRBJ2-3; 9 bases line up with TRBD2. V was pared by 9 bases and J by 1 base, with 17 bases of the junction left unmatched. The CDR3 extends over 18 amino acids. Germline assignment: CDR1 MGHDK and CDR2 SYGVNS. In DNA form, the CDR3 reads TGTGCCAGTGATGGGGCAGCGGGGGGCCCGACTGGCACAGATACGCAGTATTTT. This sequence encodes CASDGAAGGPTGTDTQYF.

The chain has TRBV6-1 and TRBJ2-3; 8 bases are a match to TRBD1. The CDR3 length is 15 residues. CDR1 and CDR2 from the germline V gene are MNHNS and SASEGT. The junction had 6 bases not matched to a gene; V was cut back by 3 bases and J by 4 bases. The CDR3 sequence: CASSEQGARADTQYF. As DNA, the CDR3 is TGTGCCAGCAGTGAGCAGGGGGCGAGGGCAGATACGCAGTATTTT.